Detailed here is one T cell receptor beta chain. No antigen is known for it. The entry originates in a study of shared clonotypes between healthy human individuals. The overall study: Per donor, three plates held CD4 naive cells, three held CD4 memory, two held CD8 naive and one held CD8 memory.

CDR3 length: 14 amino acids. The germline V and J ends were trimmed by 5 bases and 3 bases, with 11 bases remaining between them. The germline V gene has CDR1 MDHEN and CDR2 SYDVKM. Within Nashville, Tennessee resided all donors, each a Caucasian adult. Investigators divided CD4+ cells into CD45RA+ naive and CD45RA-negative memory subsets. Profiled with immunoSEQ multiplex PCR; TCRdb holds only in-frame clones, not every one. Here the sample spans 950,000 to 1,200,000 clones, 70% to 85% being singletons. Study outcomes and limitations: Naive subsets, compared against memory subsets, generally had larger estimated richness values.

The chain is built from TRBV28 and TRBJ1-3; D remains unclear. The sample comprised memory CD4+ T cells from PBMCs. Described subset: CD45RA-negative fraction. This receptor was identified in a man aged 18 to 29 in good health. Some clones in this sample may be carry-over from other donors' samples. CDR3 nucleotide sequence: TGTGCCAGCAGTCCTGTAAGGGATGGAAACACCATATATTTT. It translates to CASSPVRDGNTIYF. The full variable domain, its missing parts supplied by reference TRBV28 and TRBJ1-3, is DVKVTQSSRYLVKRTGEKVFLECVQDMDHENMFWYRQDPGLGLRLIYFSYDVKMKEKGDIPEGYSVSREKKERFSLILESASTNQTSMYLCASSPVRDGNTIYFGEGSWLTVV.